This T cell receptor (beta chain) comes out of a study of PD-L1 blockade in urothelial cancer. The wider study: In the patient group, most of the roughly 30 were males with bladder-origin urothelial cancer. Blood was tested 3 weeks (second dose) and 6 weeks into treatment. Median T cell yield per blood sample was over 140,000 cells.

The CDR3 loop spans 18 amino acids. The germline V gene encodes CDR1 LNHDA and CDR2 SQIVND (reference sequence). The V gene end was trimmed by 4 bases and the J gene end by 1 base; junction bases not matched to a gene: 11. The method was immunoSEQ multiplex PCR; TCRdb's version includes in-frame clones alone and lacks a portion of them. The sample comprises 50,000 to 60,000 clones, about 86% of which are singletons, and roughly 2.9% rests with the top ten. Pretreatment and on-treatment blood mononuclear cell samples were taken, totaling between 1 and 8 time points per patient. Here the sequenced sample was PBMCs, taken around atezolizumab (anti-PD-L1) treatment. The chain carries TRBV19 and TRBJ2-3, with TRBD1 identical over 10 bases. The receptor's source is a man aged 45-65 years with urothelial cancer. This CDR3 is CASSRRTGGRLGTDTQYF. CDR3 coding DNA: TGTGCCAGTAGTAGAAGGACAGGGGGACGATTAGGCACAGATACGCAGTATTTT.